This T cell receptor beta chain was captured by sequencing in a study of OX40 agonist ivuxolimab in advanced cancers. Study context: Treatment of patients was with ivuxolimab, an agonistic anti-OX40 (CD134) antibody. Antecedent anti-PD-1, anti-PD-L1 or anti-CTLA-4 therapy was permissible, with about 40% having received some.

This table comes from immunoSEQ multiplex PCR, and its TCRdb copy is limited to in-frame clones, with some not included. The sample holds about 44,000 clones, approximately 86% seen once. The count of this clone is one. The antigen is not known. CDR3 length: 14 amino acids. Germline values: CDR1 MNHEY, CDR2 SVGAGI. J lost 7 bases, V lost 5 bases, and 6 bases had no gene match. Study conclusions and caveats: Averaging showed that CD8+ T cells had more expanded clones than CD4+ did. Some patients who did not respond also had low normalized T-cell clonal expansion.

This sample comprised CD4+ or CD8+ T cells sorted from blood, obtained in a trial of the OX40 agonist ivuxolimab. The TCR sequence derives from an adult with an advanced solid tumor such as melanoma, head and neck, liver or kidney cancer. The chain links TRBV6-5 to TRBJ2-3, with 10 bases that match TRBD1. The CDR3 DNA follows: TGTGCCAGCAGTCTGGGACAGGGGCGAAATACGCAGTATTTT. It yields the protein CASSLGQGRNTQYF.